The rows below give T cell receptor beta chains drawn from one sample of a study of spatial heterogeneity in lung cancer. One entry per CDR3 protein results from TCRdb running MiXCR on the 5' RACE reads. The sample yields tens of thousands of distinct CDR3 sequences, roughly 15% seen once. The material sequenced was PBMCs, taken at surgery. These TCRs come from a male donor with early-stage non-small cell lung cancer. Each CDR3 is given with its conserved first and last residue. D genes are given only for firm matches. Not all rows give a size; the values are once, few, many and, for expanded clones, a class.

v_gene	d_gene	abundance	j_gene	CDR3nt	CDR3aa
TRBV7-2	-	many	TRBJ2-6	TGTGCCAGCAGCTCCCCTGGGGCCAACGTCCTGACTTTC	CASSSPGANVLTF
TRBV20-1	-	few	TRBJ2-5	TGCAGTGCTAGAGATGGGCGCGGAGAGACCCAGTACTTC	CSARDGRGETQYF
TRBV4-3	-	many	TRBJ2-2	TGCGCCAGCAGCCCCCAAAACCAGGGGATCGGGGAGCTGTTTTTT	CASSPQNQGIGELFF
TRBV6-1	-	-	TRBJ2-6	TGTGCCAGCAGTGAACTCACGGGACCACCCGTCCTGACTTTC	CASSELTGPPVLTF
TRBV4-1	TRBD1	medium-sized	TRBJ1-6	TGCGCCAGCAGCGAAATGGACAGGGGGGGTTCACCCCTCCACTTT	CASSEMDRGGSPLHF
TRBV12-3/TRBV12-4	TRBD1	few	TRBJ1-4	TGTGCCACCAAATTAGGGGGCGCGGATGAAAAACTGTTTTTT	CATKLGGADEKLFF
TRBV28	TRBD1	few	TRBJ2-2	TGTGCCAGCAGTTCGGACAGGGATGGGTCCGGGGAGCTGTTTTTT	CASSSDRDGSGELFF
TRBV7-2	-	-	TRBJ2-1	TGTGCCAGCAGCCCCTCTAGCTCCAGTGAGCAGTTCTTC	CASSPSSSSEQFF
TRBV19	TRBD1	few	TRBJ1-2	TGTGCCAGCCGGGACAGCTTTAACTATGGCTACACCTTC	CASRDSFNYGYTF
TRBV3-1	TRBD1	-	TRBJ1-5	TGTGCCAGCAGTCAGGGGGATTGGGAGCCCCAGCATTTT	CASSQGDWEPQHF
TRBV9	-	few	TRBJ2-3	TGTGCCAGCAGCGTAGAGTCCGATACGCAGTATTTT	CASSVESDTQYF
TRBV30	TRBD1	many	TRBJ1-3	TGTGCCCGACAGGGCCTTGGAAACACCATATATTTT	CARQGLGNTIYF
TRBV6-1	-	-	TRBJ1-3	TGTGCCAGCAGTGAAAGGGTTCCTGGAAACACCATATATTTT	CASSERVPGNTIYF
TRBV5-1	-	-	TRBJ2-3	TGCGCCAGCAGCTTGCCCCTTGGTAGTTCAGATACGCAGTATTTT	CASSLPLGSSDTQYF
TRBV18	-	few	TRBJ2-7	TGTGCCAGCTCACGGAGTAGCTTCTACGAGCAGTACTTC	CASSRSSFYEQYF
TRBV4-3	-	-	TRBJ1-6	TGCGCCAGCAGCCAAGAGGCACAGGGTAGTTCACCCCTCCACTTT	CASSQEAQGSSPLHF
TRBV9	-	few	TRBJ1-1	TGTGCCAGCAGCGTAGGGAACCTTAACACTGAAGCTTTCTTT	CASSVGNLNTEAFF
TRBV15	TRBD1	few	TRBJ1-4	TGTGCCACCAGCAGATCCTTAGTAACAGGGGAGGTTGAAAAACTGTTTTTT	CATSRSLVTGEVEKLFF
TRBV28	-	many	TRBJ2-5	TGTGCCAGCGCCCCCCTTGGGGAGACCCAGTACTTC	CASAPLGETQYF
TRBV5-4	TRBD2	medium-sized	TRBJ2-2	TGTGCCAGCAGCCACGGACTAGCGGGGATCACCGGGGAGCTGTTTTTT	CASSHGLAGITGELFF
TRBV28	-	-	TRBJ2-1	TGTGCCAGCAGTTTATTGAGTGGACTCAGATATGAGCAGTTCTTC	CASSLLSGLRYEQFF
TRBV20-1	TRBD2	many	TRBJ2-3	TGCAGTGCTAGAGAGTACTTCGGACTAGCGAGCACAGATACGCAGTATTTT	CSAREYFGLASTDTQYF
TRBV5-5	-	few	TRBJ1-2	TGTGCCAGCAGCCTGGGTCACAGGGAGTACTATGGCTACACCTTC	CASSLGHREYYGYTF
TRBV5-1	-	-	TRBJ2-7	TGCGCCAGCAGCTTGGAAAGAGGGACGGCCTACGAGCAGTACTTC	CASSLERGTAYEQYF
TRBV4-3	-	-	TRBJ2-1	TGCGCCAGCAGCCAAGAATTCAGCTCGGACGAGCAGTTCTTC	CASSQEFSSDEQFF
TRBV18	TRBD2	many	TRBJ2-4	TGTGCCAGCTCACCGGGACTAGTCGAAAACATTCAGTACTTC	CASSPGLVENIQYF
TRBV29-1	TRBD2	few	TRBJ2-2	TGCAGCTTTAGCGGGTCGGGCACCGGGGAGCTGTTTTTT	CSFSGSGTGELFF
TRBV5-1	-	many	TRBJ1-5	TGCGCCAGCAGCAGGTATGAGGAAAACGATCAGCCCCAGCATTTT	CASSRYEENDQPQHF
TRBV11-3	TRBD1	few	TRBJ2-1	TGTGCCAGCAGCTTAAACAGGGGGGCGAATGAGCAGTTCTTC	CASSLNRGANEQFF
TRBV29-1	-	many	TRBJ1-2	TGCAGCGTTGTCCGCCCGCCAGGGATTGGCTACACCTTC	CSVVRPPGIGYTF
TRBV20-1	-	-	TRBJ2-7	TGCAGTGCCCTGTTGGGGTACGAGCAGTACTTC	CSALLGYEQYF
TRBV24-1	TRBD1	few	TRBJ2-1	TGTGCCACCAGTGACCCCCGACAGGGCAATGAGCAGTTCTTC	CATSDPRQGNEQFF
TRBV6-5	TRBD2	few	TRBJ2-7	TGTGCCAGCAGTTACTCATGGGTATCGGGACTAGCGGAAGCCTACGAGCAGTACTTC	CASSYSWVSGLAEAYEQYF
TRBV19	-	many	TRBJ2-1	TGTGCCAGCCATCAGTCGGGCAGGAATGAGCAGTTCTTC	CASHQSGRNEQFF
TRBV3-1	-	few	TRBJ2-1	TGTGCCAGCAGCCAAGCCGGGACTGAGCAGTTCTTC	CASSQAGTEQFF
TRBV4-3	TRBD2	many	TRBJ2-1	TGCGCCAGCAGCCAAGTAGGAGGGAGGGCGAGGTATGAGCAGTTCTTC	CASSQVGGRARYEQFF
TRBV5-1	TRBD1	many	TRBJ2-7	TGCGCCAGCAGCTCAGGCCGGACAGGGATTGCCTACGAGCAGTACTTC	CASSSGRTGIAYEQYF
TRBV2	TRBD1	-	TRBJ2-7	TGTGCCAGCAGAGAACAGGGGGCTGAATCCTACGAGCAGTACTTC	CASREQGAESYEQYF
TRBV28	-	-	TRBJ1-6	TGTGCCAGCAGTTTCGGGGGGACACGTCGGGTGGATTCACCCCTCCACTTT	CASSFGGTRRVDSPLHF
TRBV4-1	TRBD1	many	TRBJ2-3	TGCGCCAGCAGCCAAGGGGTAAGCAGGGGGCTTAGAGATACGCAGTATTTT	CASSQGVSRGLRDTQYF
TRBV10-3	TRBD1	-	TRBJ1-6	TGTGCCGCAGCACAGGGGTCGGAATCACCCCTCCACTTT	CAAAQGSESPLHF
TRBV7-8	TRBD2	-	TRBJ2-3	TGTGCCAGCAGCTATGCTGGGACTAGTGGGGCTACTAGCACAGATACGCAGTATTTT	CASSYAGTSGATSTDTQYF
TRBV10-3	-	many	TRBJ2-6	TGTGCCATCAGGAAGGACTCTGGGGCCAACGTCCTGACTTTC	CAIRKDSGANVLTF
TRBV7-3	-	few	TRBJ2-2	TGTGCCAGCAGCTTATCCCCCTACCCCGGGGAGCTGTTTTTT	CASSLSPYPGELFF